These T cell receptor beta chains were read from a single sample in a study of beta chain features in type 1 diabetes. The assay was immunoSEQ multiplex PCR, and TCRdb's table has in-frame clones only and misses some. The sample carries about 320,000 clones, 11% to 15% recorded once. Sequenced: central memory CD4+ T cells from blood. Every receptor here comes from a man aged 25 to 40 in good health. The CDR3 runs from the conserved cysteine through the conserved F or W. A D gene is named only where the DNA matches it firmly. Clone size, where shown, is once, few, many, or a class for clones that have expanded.

TRBV4-1,.,TRBJ2-7,.,TGCGCCAGCAGCTATCCGGGACGGGCCTACGAGCAGTACTTC,CASSYPGRAYEQYF
TRBV7-6,.,TRBJ2-5,.,TGTGCCAGCAGCTTAACTGGGGGCCAAGAGACCCAGTACTTC,CASSLTGGQETQYF
TRBV5-6,.,TRBJ2-2,TRBD2,TGTGCCAGCAGGACTAGCGGGACGAGAACCGGGGAGCTGTTTTTT,CASRTSGTRTGELFF
TRBV5-1,few,TRBJ2-3,TRBD2,TGCGCCAGCAGCTCCGGGACTAGCGGGCGCCGCACAGATACGCAGTATTTT,CASSSGTSGRRTDTQYF
TRBV6-6,.,TRBJ2-1,.,TGTGCCAGCAGTTACTCAGCCACAGGGAATGAGCAGTTCTTC,CASSYSATGNEQFF
TRBV7-2,few,TRBJ2-5,.,TGTGCCAGCAGCTTAATGGGCGGGGCCCTCCAAGAGACCCAGTACTTC,CASSLMGGALQETQYF
TRBV11-3,.,TRBJ2-3,TRBD2,TGTGCCAGCAGCTTAAATGCGGGAGCATCAGATACGCAGTATTTT,CASSLNAGASDTQYF
TRBV7-3,few,TRBJ2-7,TRBD1,TGTGCCAGCAGAGGGACAGGGGGCCAAAGCTACGAGCAGTACTTC,CASRGTGGQSYEQYF
TRBV5-6,.,TRBJ1-5,TRBD1,TGTGCCAGCAGCACGACAGGGGGCGGGAGCAATCAGCCCCAGCATTTT,CASSTTGGGSNQPQHF
TRBV15,.,TRBJ2-7,.,TGTGCCACCAGCAGAGGAGGGGCTACCTCCTACGAGCAGTACTTC,CATSRGGATSYEQYF
TRBV14,many,TRBJ1-3,TRBD1,TGTGCCAGCAGCCGAACAGGGGTAGGAGGAAACACCATATATTTT,CASSRTGVGGNTIYF
TRBV2,few,TRBJ2-2,.,TGTGCCAGCAGGGAAGGTGGGGGTACCGGGGAGCTGTTTTTT,CASREGGGTGELFF
TRBV7-9,once,TRBJ1-4,.,TGTGCCAGCAGCCCGGGGGACGCGGGTGAAAAACTGTTTTTT,CASSPGDAGEKLFF
TRBV4-2,few,TRBJ1-2,TRBD1,TGTGCCAGCAGCCAAGATTCGGACAGGGGGCGGGGTGGCTACACCTTC,CASSQDSDRGRGGYTF
TRBV10-3,.,TRBJ2-5,TRBD2,TGTGCCATCAGTGAGCGGGGGGGCCGGGAGACCCAGTACTTC,CAISERGGRETQYF
TRBV30,.,TRBJ2-5,TRBD2,TGTGCCTGGAGTGTAGCTCTAGCGGGAGGAGGAGGGACCCAGTACTTC,CAWSVALAGGGGTQYF
TRBV2,many,TRBJ2-4,.,TGTGCCAGCAGTGATCAGGGGGCCAAAAACATTCAGTACTTC,CASSDQGAKNIQYF
TRBV29-1,few,TRBJ2-3,TRBD2,TGCAGCGTTGAACTAGCGGGATCTCCAGATACGCAGTATTTT,CSVELAGSPDTQYF
TRBV18,.,TRBJ1-1,.,TGTGCCAGCTCAGAGGGACAGAACACTGAAGCTTTCTTT,CASSEGQNTEAFF
TRBV29-1,few,TRBJ2-1,TRBD2,TGCAGCGTAACTACCGGGACTAGCGGGAGGAATGAGCAGTTCTTC,CSVTTGTSGRNEQFF
TRBV5-4,.,TRBJ2-1,TRBD2,TGTGCCAGCAGCCCCTCTATGGGCGCGGGAGTGGGCGATGAGCAGTTCTTC,CASSPSMGAGVGDEQFF
TRBV10-3,few,TRBJ2-5,.,TGTGCCATCAGTGGGTCGACCGGGGTTACCTCCCACGGTTCCCAGTACTTC,CAISGSTGVTSHGSQYF
TRBV10-3,once,TRBJ2-5,TRBD1,TGTGCCATCAGTGACGGGAGACAGGGGGGGGAAGAGACCCAGTACTTC,CAISDGRQGGEETQYF
TRBV5-4,.,TRBJ2-3,TRBD1,TGTGCCAGCAGCGGTGAGGGGGCCTGGATGGGAGATACGCAGTATTTT,CASSGEGAWMGDTQYF
TRBV7-9,many,TRBJ2-2,.,TGTGCCAGCAGCTGGGACACCGGGGAGCTGTTTTTT,CASSWDTGELFF